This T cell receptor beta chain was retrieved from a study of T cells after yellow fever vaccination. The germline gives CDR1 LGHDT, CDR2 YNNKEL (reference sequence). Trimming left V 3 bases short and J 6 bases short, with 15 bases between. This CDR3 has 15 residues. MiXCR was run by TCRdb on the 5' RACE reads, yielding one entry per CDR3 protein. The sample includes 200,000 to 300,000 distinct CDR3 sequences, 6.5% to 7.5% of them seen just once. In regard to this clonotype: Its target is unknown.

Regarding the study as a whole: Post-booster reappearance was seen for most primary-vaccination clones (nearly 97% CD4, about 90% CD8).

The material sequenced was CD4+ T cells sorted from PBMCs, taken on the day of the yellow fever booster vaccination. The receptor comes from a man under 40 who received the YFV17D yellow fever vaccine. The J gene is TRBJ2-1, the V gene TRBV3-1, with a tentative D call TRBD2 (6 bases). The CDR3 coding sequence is TGTGCCAGCAGCCAGGCCACTAGCTGGGGCAATGAGCAGTTCTTC. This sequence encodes CASSQATSWGNEQFF.